This paragraph reports one T cell receptor (beta chain). Its target is not known. Data came from immunoSEQ multiplex PCR; TCRdb stores just in-frame clones and leaves some out. The table records 65,000 to 100,000 clones, 88% of them present only once. The data were taken from a study of T cell responses to AZD1222 COVID-19 vaccine. Trimming pared 3 bases from V and 12 bases from J, leaving 12 bases between. The CDR3 is 12 residues long. In germline, CDR1 is SGHAT, CDR2 FQDESV (reference sequence). Study results and limitations: Donors in the cohort were predominantly white British and more often female, and clonal diversity was possibly underestimated. Spike-specific TCR breadth and depth grew following two AZD1222 doses. Only a handful of AZD1222 recipients were seropositive at baseline.

The TCR comes from an adult who received the AZD1222 COVID-19 vaccine. The V gene is TRBV11-1, the J gene TRBJ2-1; D uncertain. Sample: peripheral blood, taken 28 days after the second AZD1222 dose. The CDR3 region has the DNA TGTGCCAGCAGCTTTTCGGCGGCAGGGCAGTTCTTC. Its translation is CASSFSAAGQFF.